The present entry profiles one T cell receptor beta chain with its context. Its antigen has not been determined. Base quality data are lacking; no much larger clone is found one base away. The trial excluded patients who had a history of autoimmune disease or were on systemic immunosuppression. Peripheral blood for TCR sequencing was collected from all dose cohorts at baseline, on cycle 4 day 1, and on cycle 7 day 1. Samples were obtained from an open-label, multicenter, first-in-human phase I dose-escalation trial of ivuxolimab. Adults with locally advanced or metastatic head and neck squamous cell, hepatocellular, melanoma or renal cell carcinoma were enrolled in the trial. Before TCR sequencing, CD4+ T cells and CD8+ T cells from peripheral blood were sorted into separate populations. Genomic DNA was isolated from the sorted cells so that the TCRbeta CDR3 region could be sequenced. TCRbeta CDR3 regions were sequenced using the immunoSEQ Assay. What TCRdb holds here is the immuneACCESS table cut down to in-frame rearrangements. Part of the clones is not present; checked against another copy, under half of the missing clones reflect an unresolved V gene, and the others are unexplained. The sample table shows 20,000 or so clones, and roughly four fifths are seen once. The ten largest clonotypes hold 14% of the sample.

Germline trimming amounts to 7 bases on V and 11 bases on J, with 8 as the count of junction bases outside the gene matches. CDR1 and CDR2 are drawn from the germline V gene: SQVTM, ANQGSEA. The CDR3 has 11 amino acids, counting the end cysteine and phenylalanine. Only the CDR3 DNA stays, 33 bases, in frame from base 1. The source of the sample is a study of OX40 agonist ivuxolimab in advanced cancers. At the level of the whole study: Ivuxolimab was an agonistic, fully human IgG2 monoclonal antibody directed against OX40 (CD134), a costimulatory receptor. Intravenous ivuxolimab was administered to patients every 2 weeks at six dose levels: 0.01, 0.1, 0.3, 1.5, 3 and 10 mg/kg. Prior anti-PD-1, anti-PD-L1 or anti-CTLA-4 therapy was permitted, and 30% to 45% of dose-escalation patients had received checkpoint inhibitors. The paper describes the monotherapy dose-escalation part (N = 52 patients) of the phase I trial of ivuxolimab. Partial responses occurred in three dose-escalation patients: two with cutaneous melanoma and one with hepatocellular carcinoma. Of the roughly 50 dose-escalation patients, hepatocellular carcinoma was present in about 20, melanoma in about 15, renal cell carcinoma in 9 and head and neck cancer in 9. Peripheral TCRbeta sequencing was intended to test whether TCR sequence diversity was altered and clonal T-cell expansion was caused by ivuxolimab. In the dose-escalation cohort, roughly four fifths of patients were male, and the mean age was about 55 years, with a range of about 20 to 79.

On the study overall, not on this receptor specifically: At doses of 0.1 to 3.0 mg/kg, clonal expansion of both CD4+ and CD8+ T cells in blood was seen between baseline and week 6. The antigen specificity of the peripheral T cells that underwent clonal expansion was not determined. In the 0.1-3.0 mg/kg groups, partial responders were among the patients with the lowest normalized peripheral clonal expansion, particularly in CD8+ T cells. After ivuxolimab, more expanded clones were found on average in CD8+ T cells than in CD4+ T cells. Low levels of normalized T-cell clonal expansion were also seen in some nonresponding patients.

This TCR derives from an adult with an advanced solid tumor such as melanoma, head and neck, liver or kidney cancer. Recombination connected TRBV29-1 to TRBJ2-1; 7 central bases correspond to TRBD2. The specimen was CD4+ or CD8+ T cells sorted from blood, collected in a trial of the OX40 agonist ivuxolimab. The DNA sequence reads TGCAGCGCACCGCGGGGGACCCAGCAGTTCTTC. This sequence encodes CSAPRGTQQFF.